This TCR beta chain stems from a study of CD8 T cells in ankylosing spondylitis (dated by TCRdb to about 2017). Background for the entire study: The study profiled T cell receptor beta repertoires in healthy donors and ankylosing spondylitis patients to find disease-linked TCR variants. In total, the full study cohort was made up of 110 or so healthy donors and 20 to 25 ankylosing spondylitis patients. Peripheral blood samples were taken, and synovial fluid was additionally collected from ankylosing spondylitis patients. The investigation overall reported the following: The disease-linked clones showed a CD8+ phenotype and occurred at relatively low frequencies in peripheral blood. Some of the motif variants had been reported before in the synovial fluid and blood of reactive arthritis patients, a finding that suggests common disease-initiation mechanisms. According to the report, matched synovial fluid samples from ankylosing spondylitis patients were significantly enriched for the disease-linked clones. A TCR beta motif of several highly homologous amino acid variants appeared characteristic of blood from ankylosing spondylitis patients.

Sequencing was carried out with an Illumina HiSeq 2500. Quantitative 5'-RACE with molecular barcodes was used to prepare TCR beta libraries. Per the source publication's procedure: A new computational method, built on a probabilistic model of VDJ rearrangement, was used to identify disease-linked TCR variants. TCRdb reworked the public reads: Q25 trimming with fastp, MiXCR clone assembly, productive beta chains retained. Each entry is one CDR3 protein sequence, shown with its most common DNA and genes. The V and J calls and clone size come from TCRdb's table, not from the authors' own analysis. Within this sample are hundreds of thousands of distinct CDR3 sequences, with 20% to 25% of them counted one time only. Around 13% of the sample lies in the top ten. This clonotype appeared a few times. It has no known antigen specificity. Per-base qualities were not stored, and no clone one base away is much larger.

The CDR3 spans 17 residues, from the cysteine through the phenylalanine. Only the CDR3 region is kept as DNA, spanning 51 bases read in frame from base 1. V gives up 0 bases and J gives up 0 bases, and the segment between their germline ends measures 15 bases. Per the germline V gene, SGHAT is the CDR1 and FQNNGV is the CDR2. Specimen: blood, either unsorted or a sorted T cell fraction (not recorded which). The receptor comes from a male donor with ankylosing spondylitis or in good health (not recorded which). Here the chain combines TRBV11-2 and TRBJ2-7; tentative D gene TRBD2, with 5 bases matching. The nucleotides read TGTGCCAGCAGCTTAGAGTGGACCCGAGAGGGCTCCTACGAGCAGTACTTC. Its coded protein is CASSLEWTREGSYEQYF.